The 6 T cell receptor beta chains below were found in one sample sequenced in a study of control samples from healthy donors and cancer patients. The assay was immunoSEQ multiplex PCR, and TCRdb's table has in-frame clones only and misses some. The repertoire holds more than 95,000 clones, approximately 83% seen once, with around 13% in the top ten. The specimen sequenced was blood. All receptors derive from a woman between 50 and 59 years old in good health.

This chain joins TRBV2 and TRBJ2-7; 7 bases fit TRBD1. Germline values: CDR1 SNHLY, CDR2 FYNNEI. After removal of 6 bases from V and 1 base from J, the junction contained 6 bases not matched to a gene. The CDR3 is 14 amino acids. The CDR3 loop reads CASREQGPSYEQYF. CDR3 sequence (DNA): TGTGCCAGCAGGGAACAGGGGCCATCCTACGAGCAGTACTTC.

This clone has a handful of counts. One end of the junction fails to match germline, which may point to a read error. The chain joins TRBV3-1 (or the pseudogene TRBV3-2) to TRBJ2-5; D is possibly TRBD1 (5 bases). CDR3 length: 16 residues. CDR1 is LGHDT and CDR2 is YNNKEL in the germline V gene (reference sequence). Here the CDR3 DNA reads TGTGCCAGCAGCCAAGATTTAAGGACAAACCACGAGACCCAGTACTTC. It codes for CASSQDLRTNHETQYF.

The CDR3 DNA follows: TGTGCCAGCAGCGAGACTAGCGGGAACATCTACGAGCAGTACTTC. Translating it yields CASSETSGNIYEQYF. The rearrangement joins TRBV3-1 (or the pseudogene TRBV3-2) to TRBJ2-7; TRBD2 matches 11 bases. Germline assignment: CDR1 LGHDT and CDR2 YNNKEL (reference sequence). The junction had 6 bases not matched to a gene; V was cut back by 5 bases and J by 3 bases. The CDR3 spans 15 residues.

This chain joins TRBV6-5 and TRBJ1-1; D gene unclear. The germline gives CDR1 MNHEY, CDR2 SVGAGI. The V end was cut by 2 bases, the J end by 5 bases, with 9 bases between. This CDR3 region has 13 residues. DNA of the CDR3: TGTGCCAGCAGTTACGAGGGTTGGACTGAAGCTTTCTTT. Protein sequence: CASSYEGWTEAFF.

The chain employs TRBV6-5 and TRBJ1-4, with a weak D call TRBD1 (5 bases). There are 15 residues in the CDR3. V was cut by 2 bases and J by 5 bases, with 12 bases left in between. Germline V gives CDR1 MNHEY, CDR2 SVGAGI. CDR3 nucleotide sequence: TGTGCCAGCAGTTACCAGGGCAGGGAAAATGAAAAACTGTTTTTT. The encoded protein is CASSYQGRENEKLFF.

CDR3 nucleotide sequence: TGTGCCAGCAGTGATTCCCAGACTAGCGGGAGGGCCAATGAGCAGTTCTTC. Translating it yields CASSDSQTSGRANEQFF. The chain links TRBV25-1 to TRBJ2-1, with 14 bases aligning to TRBD2. V was pared by 3 bases and J by 6 bases, with 7 bases of the junction left unmatched. The CDR3 spans 17 residues. Germline V gives CDR1 MGHDK, CDR2 SYGVNS.